This T cell receptor (beta chain) stems from a study of T cell repertoires in cytomegalovirus infection. Study in general: CMV infection and matching HLA type were both indicated by public TCR beta signatures.

Each CDR3 protein gets one entry after TCRdb re-called the reads with MiXCR. There are fewer than 550,000 distinct CDR3 sequences in the sample; 26% occur only once, and less than 15% lies in the top ten. The study's findings and limits: Cumulative frequency of public TCR beta families picked out carriers of CMV plus the relevant HLA. HLA-C-restricted CMV-specific TCR beta clonotypes prevailed in the ex vivo response.

Comment on this clonotype: Its specificity is unknown.

This CDR3 is built from 17 residues. Trimming removed 3 bases from V and 7 bases from J; junction bases left unmatched: 17. Looked up from germline, CDR1 is LNHDA and CDR2 is SQIVND (reference sequence). This TCR was recovered from a human donor in good health (CMV status not recorded). Some clones in this sample may be carry-over from other donors' samples. Sequenced: PBMCs. The chain links TRBV19 to TRBJ1-2; 7 nucleotides agree with TRBD1. In DNA, the CDR3 is TGTGCCAGTAGTATTGATAGGCCGACAGGGAAATCCCCTGGCTACACCTTC. It is translated as CASSIDRPTGKSPGYTF.